This T cell receptor beta chain is from a study of T cell responses to AZD1222 COVID-19 vaccine. Study-level findings and limits: At baseline, seropositivity was found in only six AZD1222 recipients. Spike-specific TCRs gained breadth and depth after people received two AZD1222 doses. It should be noted that donors were predominantly white British and more often female, and clonal diversity was possibly underestimated.

For this clone: Its cognate antigen is unknown. Other DNA sequences in the same sample also yield this CDR3.

Here immunoSEQ multiplex PCR was the method, and the copy in TCRdb shows in-frame clones only, minus some. The table shows about 270,000 clones, with 94% occurring only once. The CDR3 length is 14 residues. CDR1 and CDR2 (germline): LGHDT, YNNKEL (reference sequence). The V end lost 3 bases, the J end lost 3 bases, and 10 bases lay between the germline ends. The sample here was peripheral blood, taken 28 days after the second AZD1222 dose. J is TRBJ2-3 and V is TRBV3-1 (or the pseudogene TRBV3-2); tentative D call: TRBD1 (6 bases). The TCR sequence derives from an adult who received the AZD1222 COVID-19 vaccine. Here the CDR3 reads CASSHRQGTDTQYF. CDR3 coding DNA: TGTGCCAGCAGCCACAGGCAGGGGACAGATACGCAGTATTTT.